One and the same sample provided the 6 T cell receptor beta chains below, sequenced in a study of identical twins. TCRdb analysed the 5' RACE reads with MiXCR anew, one entry per CDR3 protein. Of 1.5 million to 2 million distinct CDR3 sequences listed, around 29% were seen once; the top ten hold about 0.25%. Specimen: cord blood. These receptors were taken from a newborn girl in good health.

This clonotype appeared a few times. The V gene is TRBV3-1, the J gene TRBJ2-4, with TRBD1 matching 8 bases. The V and J ends lost 4 bases and 13 bases, in that order; junction bases with no gene match: 15. The CDR3 is 15 residues long. The germline CDR1 and CDR2 sequences are LGHDT and YNNKEL (reference sequence). This CDR3 reads CASSPEGQANYGQYF. Written as DNA, the CDR3 is TGTGCCAGCAGCCCAGAGGGACAGGCAAACTACGGGCAGTACTTC.

CDR3 sequence (DNA): TGTGCCAGCAGGCGGGACAATATCGAAGAGACCCAGTACTTC. Translated, it gives CASRRDNIEETQYF. This rearrangement joins TRBV2 to TRBJ2-7; tentatively, D is TRBD1 or TRBD2 (6 bases each). The J call may be in error: the DNA end matches TRBJ2-5 better. Germline V gives CDR1 SNHLY, CDR2 FYNNEI. The CDR3 contains 14 residues.

The V call is TRBV11-2, the J call TRBJ2-2; maybe TRBD1 (6 bases). Germline assignment: CDR1 SGHAT and CDR2 FQNNGV. V shed 5 bases and J shed 7 bases, with 14 bases lying between them. CDR3 length equals 14 residues. CDR3 loop: CASSPVRGIGELFF. DNA for the CDR3: TGTGCCAGCAGCCCCGTTAGGGGGATCGGGGAGCTGTTTTTT.

Many counts were recorded for this clonotype. The CDR3 is CASSLPGLAGGNEQFF. The CDR3 nucleotides read TGCGCCAGCAGCTTACCGGGACTAGCGGGAGGGAATGAGCAGTTCTTC. This chain uses TRBV5-1 with TRBJ2-1, with TRBD2 identical over 16 bases. The J segment lost 7 bases and the V segment lost 2 bases, leaving 3 bases of the junction unmatched. The CDR3 covers 16 residues. Germline values: CDR1 SGHRS, CDR2 YFSETQ.

Turning to this clonotype: An end of the junction differs from the germline gene, which may be a read error. The chain links TRBV25-1 to TRBJ1-5, with D perhaps matching TRBD1 (6 bases). The CDR3 extends over 16 amino acids. The germline V gene has CDR1 MGHDK and CDR2 SYGVNS. CDR3: CVSSEYKGGKHQPQHF. For the CDR3, the DNA is TGTGTCAGCAGTGAATATAAGGGGGGTAAGCATCAGCCCCAGCATTTT.

The chain is built from TRBV12-3 or TRBV12-4 and TRBJ2-3; 14 positions agree with TRBD2. The CDR3 is 17 residues long. The ends lost 4 bases at V and 3 bases at J; junction bases unmatched: 6. The CDR3 bases are TGTGCCAGCAGTTCCAGACTAGCGGGAGGGTTAACAGATACGCAGTATTTT. It is translated as CASSSRLAGGLTDTQYF.